The clone carrying this T cell receptor (beta chain) came up once. Per the original data handling: Estimates of nucleated cell counts were drawn from the amplification of reference gene primers. The data were produced by immunoSEQ multiplex PCR, yet TCRdb's version contains in-frame clones alone and is incomplete. V and J calls and clone size come straight from that table; D and trimming were deduced from the DNA. The repertoire holds over 200,000 clones, with almost 90% as singletons. V was pared by 1 base and J by 7 bases, with 6 bases of the junction left unmatched. This CDR3 is built from 16 residues. Germline CDR1 is SGHNT and CDR2 is YENEEA. The data were obtained in a study of blood T cell repertoires in COVID-19. Study details: Samples of COVID-19 (acute and convalescent) were obtained from the United States, Italy and Spain. Sources were T cells, B-cell-depleted T cells, or PBMCs; the material itself was cDNA or gDNA.

Sequenced material: peripheral blood. The TCR was taken from a woman in her sixties with acute or convalescent COVID-19. V gene TRBV11-3 combines with J gene TRBJ2-1; 11 nucleotides match TRBD2. CDR3 loop: CASSLGLAGGENEQFF. In DNA, the CDR3 is TGTGCCAGCAGCTTAGGGTTAGCGGGAGGGGAGAATGAGCAGTTCTTC.